This T cell receptor beta chain was recovered during a study of T cells in Graves' hyperthyroidism and ophthalmopathy. Findings of the study overall: A model of 13 V-J features distinguished ophthalmopathy from stable hyperthyroidism.

Researchers amplified the TCR beta CDR3 regions from RNA transcripts. The TCR CDR3 first-round RT-PCR relied on the HTBI primer set. TCRdb used MiXCR to reprocess the multiplex PCR reads, holding one entry per CDR3 protein. The table includes 300,000 to 350,000 distinct CDR3 sequences, about 14% detected once. Worth noting for this clonotype: Its antigen is not identified.

Germline V lookup: CDR1 MNHNS, CDR2 SASEGT. V was shortened by 2 bases and J by 9 bases, with 11 bases between the two germline ends. The CDR3 consists of 13 residues. Stability of Graves' hyperthyroidism was defined as absent ophthalmopathy progression within 18 months. In making diagnoses, clinical symptoms, serum thyroxine and TRAb, thyroid ultrasound and orbital computed tomography were all used. V usage is TRBV6-1 and J usage is TRBJ2-1; no clear D. The clonotype comes from a woman in her 30s with Graves' hyperthyroidism. The sequencing sample was made of blood. CDR3: CASSETWNSEQFF. Written as DNA, the CDR3 is TGTGCCAGCAGTGAAACCTGGAATAGTGAGCAGTTCTTC.